The clone carrying this T cell receptor (beta chain) was seen more than once but under ten times. Its antigen remains unidentified. This sample was taken from a study of cytomegalovirus exposure and HLA in healthy donors. Study-wide background: Of 398 genotyped donors, about 80% clustered with self-reported Caucasian donors. Study-wide points: The authors excluded some V segments, including TRBV6-2 and TRBV6-3, as indistinguishable. A later analysis found most CMV-associated TCR beta chains apparently HLA-restricted.

60 Vbeta and 13 Jbeta primers were used in PCR. TCRdb keeps only in-frame clones here, not all; method: immunoSEQ multiplex PCR. Of approximately 97,000 clones listed, approximately 77% are singletons. V was clipped by 4 bases and J by 1 base, with 9 bases between them. Germline CDR1 is SGHRS and CDR2 is YFSETQ. This CDR3 is 13 amino acids long. Sequenced sample: PBMCs. V gene TRBV5-1 combines with J gene TRBJ2-7; D unresolved. The receptor comes from a male donor in good health and CMV-seropositive. The DNA of the CDR3 is TGCGCCAGCAGCCGGCGGCTATCCTACGAGCAGTACTTC. It is translated as CASSRRLSYEQYF.